The 27 T cell receptor beta chains listed next were all sequenced from one sample in a study of OX40 agonist ivuxolimab in advanced cancers. Receptors were amplified or captured by the immunoSEQ multiplex PCR assay. The clones in this table, taken by TCRdb from immuneACCESS, are in-frame only. Not every clone is retained; where verified, under half of the shortfall comes from an unresolved V gene, and the cause of the rest is unknown. Recorded for this sample are around 100,000 clones; around 87% of them occurred a single time. Around 0.15% of the sample is taken by the ten largest. Specimen: CD4+ or CD8+ T cells sorted from blood, collected in a trial of the OX40 agonist ivuxolimab. These receptors all come from an adult with an advanced solid tumor such as melanoma, head and neck, liver or kidney cancer.

V and J are TRBV5-4 and TRBJ1-1, with D unclear. The V gene lost 4 bases and the J gene lost 1 base, with 17 bases spanning the gap. The CDR3 totals 16 residues. From germline, CDR1 is SGHNT and CDR2 YYREEE (reference sequence). CDR3 in amino acids: CASSQDALRGNTEAFF. The CDR3 DNA reads as TGTGCCAGCAGCCAAGATGCGCTGCGGGGGAACACTGAAGCTTTCTTT.

Here the CDR3 DNA reads TGTGCCAGCAGCTTAGGCAGGGGAGCCGGCACTGAAGCTTTCTTT. This sequence encodes CASSLGRGAGTEAFF. The V call is TRBV7-9, the J call TRBJ1-1; TRBD1 might be the D (6 bases). This CDR3 is built from 15 residues. Trimming pared 1 base from V and 4 bases from J, leaving 13 bases between. Per germline, CDR1 SEHNR and CDR2 FQNEAQ (reference sequence).

The chain employs TRBV6-5 and TRBJ2-3, with TRBD2 matching 9 bases. The CDR3 totals 14 residues. CDR1 and CDR2 (germline): MNHEY, SVGAGI. Trimming cost V 7 bases and J 6 bases; bases outside gene matches: 8. The chain's CDR3 is CASKSSGSSDTQYF. The CDR3 nucleotides read TGTGCCAGCAAGAGTAGCGGGAGTAGCGATACGCAGTATTTT.

Of note for this clone: The same CDR3 also results from other DNA sequences found in this sample. The rearrangement uses TRBV6-1 and TRBJ2-7, with D tentatively TRBD2 (5 bases). V lost 2 bases and J 2 bases, leaving 10 bases between the germline ends. Germline assignment: CDR1 MNHNS and CDR2 SASEGT. The CDR3 is made up of 14 amino acids. The CDR3 here is CASSEPRRPYEQYF. In DNA, the CDR3 is TGTGCCAGCAGTGAACCCCGGAGGCCCTACGAGCAGTACTTC.

The CDR3 sequence is CASSEWGAGRALGGTDTQYF. The CDR3 DNA reads as TGTGCCAGCAGTGAATGGGGTGCCGGGAGGGCCCTCGGAGGGACAGATACGCAGTATTTT. The chain carries TRBV6-1 and TRBJ2-3, with 8 bases that match TRBD2. Germline V gene lookup returns CDR1 MNHNS and CDR2 SASEGT. V lost 2 bases, J lost 3 bases, and 19 bases stayed unmatched. CDR3 length: 20 amino acids.

The rearrangement links TRBV5-1 to TRBJ1-2; D may be TRBD1 (5 bases). CDR1 and CDR2 (germline): SGHRS, YFSETQ. Trimming stripped 4 bases from V and 8 bases from J, with 21 bases between. CDR3 length: 15 residues. This CDR3 is CASSQNPGVRAGYTF. CDR3 sequence (DNA): TGCGCCAGCAGCCAAAATCCGGGAGTCAGGGCCGGCTACACCTTC.

As DNA, the CDR3 is TGCGCCAGCAGCCAAGGAGGTGGGGGGCTCTACGAGCAGTACTTC. Protein product: CASSQGGGGLYEQYF. The chain carries TRBV4-1 and TRBJ2-7; D possibly uses TRBD1 or TRBD2 (6 bases each). This CDR3 contains 15 residues. Germline values: CDR1 MGHRA, CDR2 YSYEKL. V was trimmed by 1 base and J by 3 bases, leaving 13 bases between them.

The count of this clone is one. V usage is TRBV29-1 and J usage is TRBJ1-2, with a tentative D call TRBD1 (5 bases). CDR1 SQVTM and CDR2 ANQGSEA come from the germline V gene. V lost 4 bases to trimming and J lost 1 base, with 13 bases between them. This CDR3 is built from 14 residues. CDR3: CSVVGANYNYGYTF. Here the CDR3 DNA reads TGCAGCGTTGTAGGGGCGAACTATAACTATGGCTACACCTTC.

J is TRBJ1-1 and V is TRBV4-1, with 8 bases matching TRBD1. V was pared by 0 bases and J by 11 bases, with 11 bases of the junction left unmatched. Germline CDR1 MGHRA, CDR2 YSYEKL. This CDR3 contains 15 residues. The CDR3 sequence: CASSQEGGRQGSAFF. The CDR3 DNA reads as TGCGCCAGCAGCCAAGAAGGAGGACGACAGGGGAGTGCTTTCTTT.

This clone was counted only a few times. The chain uses TRBV30 and TRBJ1-2; no clear D gene. CDR3 length equals 10 residues. Germline CDR1 reads GTSNPN; CDR2 reads SVGIG (reference sequence). V was shortened by 3 bases and J by 7 bases, with 6 bases between the two germline ends. The DNA for the CDR3 is TGTGCCTGGAGGAAGGGTGGCTACACCTTC. Translation: CAWRKGGYTF.

The chain joins TRBV9 to TRBJ2-7, with 12 bases matching TRBD1. After removal of 2 bases from V and 2 bases from J, the junction contained 2 bases not matched to a gene. Germline CDR1 is SGDLS and CDR2 is YYNGEE. The CDR3 is 15 amino acids. CDR3 nucleotide sequence: TGTGCCAGCAGCGTCGGGACAGGGGGCCCCTACGAGCAGTACTTC. Residues: CASSVGTGGPYEQYF.

This clone occurred once. This chain's CDR3 is CASSIGGGPNTEAFF. CDR3 DNA: TGTGCCAGCAGCATTGGCGGGGGCCCTAACACTGAAGCTTTCTTT. This sequence joins TRBV5-6 and TRBJ1-1, with D maybe TRBD1 (6 bases). The CDR3 totals 15 residues. With 4 bases removed from V and 2 bases from J, the gap between germline ends came to 15 bases. Germline assignment: CDR1 SGHDT and CDR2 YYEEEE.

The rearrangement links TRBV5-1 to TRBJ2-5, with D uncertain. The V end was cut by 0 bases, the J end by 4 bases, with 13 bases between. The germline V gene encodes CDR1 SGHRS and CDR2 YFSETQ. The CDR3 is 15 residues long. The CDR3 spells CASSLGLGLRETQYF. The CDR3 bases are TGCGCCAGCAGCTTGGGGCTGGGATTAAGAGAGACCCAGTACTTC.

The chain is built from TRBV6-1 and TRBJ2-1; 7 bases fit TRBD1. This CDR3 has 17 residues. V shed 1 base and J 1 base; nucleotides not matched to a gene: 7. Germline V gene data show CDR1 as MNHNS and CDR2 as SASEGT. CDR3 DNA: TGTGCCAGCAGTGAAGGACAGGGCGGTGGATCCTACAATGAGCAGTTCTTC. It specifies CASSEGQGGGSYNEQFF.

The table lists this clone with a count of one. The J gene is TRBJ1-1, the V gene TRBV9, with a possible D match to TRBD1 (5 bases). Trimming removed 3 bases at V and 5 bases at J, with 17 bases between. Germline V CDR1 and CDR2: SGDLS, YYNGEE. The CDR3 is 15 residues long. The CDR3 protein is CASSGTGTPNTEAFF. In DNA, the CDR3 is TGTGCCAGCAGCGGAACCGGGACTCCCAATACTGAAGCTTTCTTT.

The count of this clone is one. V and J are TRBV29-1 and TRBJ1-3; D gene ambiguous. The length of the CDR3 is 14 residues. Germline-derived CDR1 and CDR2 are SQVTM and ANQGSEA. The V end was cut by 3 bases, the J end by 0 bases, with 9 bases between. The CDR3 is CSVDLIDSGNTIYF. The CDR3 DNA sequence: TGCAGCGTTGATTTAATAGACTCTGGAAACACCATATATTTT.

The chain links TRBV11-2 to TRBJ1-4; TRBD1 agrees at 7 bases. Germline V CDR1 and CDR2: SGHAT, FQNNGV. This CDR3 has 15 residues. J lost 4 bases, V lost 4 bases, and 6 bases had no gene match. DNA of the CDR3: TGTGCCAGCAGCTCCTTGACAGGGATTAATGAAAAACTGTTTTTT. Its protein is CASSSLTGINEKLFF.

The V call is TRBV6-6, the J call TRBJ2-5, with D possibly TRBD2 on 5 matching bases. This CDR3 region has 13 residues. V was trimmed by 2 bases and J by 5 bases, leaving 9 bases between them. Germline V gene data show CDR1 as MNHNY and CDR2 as SVGAGI (reference sequence). The CDR3 DNA reads as TGTGCCAGCAGTTACGCGGGTGGTGAGACCCAGTACTTC. It encodes CASSYAGGETQYF.

J is TRBJ2-7 and V is TRBV7-2; D is perhaps TRBD1 or TRBD2 (5 bases each). V was trimmed by 4 bases and J by 2 bases, leaving 15 bases between them. In germline, CDR1 is SGHTA, CDR2 FQGNSA. This CDR3 region has 15 residues. The CDR3 DNA is TGTGCCAGCAGCTCTACCGGGACCACAACCTACGAGCAGTACTTC. Its translation: CASSSTGTTTYEQYF.

The rearrangement links TRBV19 to TRBJ1-2, with D possibly matching TRBD1 (6 bases). V lost 3 bases, J lost 2 bases, and 10 bases lay in between. Germline CDR1 LNHDA, CDR2 SQIVND (reference sequence). The CDR3 is made up of 14 amino acids. The CDR3 sequence: CASSILQGNYGYTF. As DNA, the CDR3 is TGTGCCAGTAGTATCTTGCAGGGGAACTATGGCTACACCTTC.

Concerning this clone: Additional DNA sequences in this sample encode the identical CDR3. V gene TRBV5-1 combines with J gene TRBJ1-1; D is possibly TRBD1 (5 bases). Germline CDR1 SGHRS, CDR2 YFSETQ. Trimming cost V 2 bases and J 4 bases, with 9 bases left between them. The CDR3 runs to 13 residues. CDR3 DNA: TGCGCCAGCAGCTTAGGCGGGGGCACTGAAGCTTTCTTT. Translated, it gives CASSLGGGTEAFF.

The V gene is TRBV7-6, the J gene TRBJ1-5, with no clear D. V shed 2 bases and J shed 4 bases, with 9 bases lying between them. There are 14 residues in the CDR3. Per the germline V gene, CDR1 is SGHVS and CDR2 is FNYEAQ. CDR3 sequence reads: CASSLTTVNQPQHF. In nucleotides, the CDR3 is TGTGCCAGCAGCTTAACGACGGTGAATCAGCCCCAGCATTTT.

The table lists this clone with a few counts. The junction does not match germline at one end; this may be a read error. The gene calls are TRBV19 and TRBJ2-7, with 7 bases that match TRBD1. Per the germline V gene, CDR1 is LNHDA and CDR2 is SQIVND (reference sequence). The CDR3 covers 14 residues. The DNA of the CDR3 is TGTGCCAGTAAACCGGCTCCGCCCCGACAGGGCTTTCACTTC. Residues: CASKPAPPRQGFHF.

This sequence joins TRBV7-9 and TRBJ1-2, with 7 bases identical to TRBD1. Germline lookup yields CDR1 SEHNR and CDR2 FQNEAQ (reference sequence). The CDR3 is 17 amino acids. With 4 bases clipped from V and 1 base from J, the junction kept 12 bases outside the gene matches. DNA for the CDR3: TGTGCCAGCAGCTCTACAGGGGCCCCTGGGGGTAACTATGGCTACACCTTC. Translation: CASSSTGAPGGNYGYTF.

The chain carries TRBV27 and TRBJ2-1, with TRBD2 matching 9 bases. CDR3 length: 14 amino acids. V lost 6 bases to trimming and J lost 2 bases; unmatched junction nucleotides: 2. Germline assignment: CDR1 MNHEY and CDR2 SMNVEV (reference sequence). CDR3 sequence reads: CASRASGAYNEQFF. CDR3 nucleotide sequence: TGTGCCAGCAGGGCTAGCGGGGCCTACAATGAGCAGTTCTTC.

V usage is TRBV6-6 and J usage is TRBJ2-1; D not resolved. The V gene's germline CDR1 is MNHNY and CDR2 SVGAGI (reference sequence). This CDR3 comprises 15 residues. V was shortened by 6 bases and J by 2 bases, with 14 bases between the two germline ends. The DNA of the CDR3 is TGTGCCAGCAGCCTCGGGTCGGCGGCCTACAATGAGCAGTTCTTC. As protein: CASSLGSAAYNEQFF.

The DNA for the CDR3 is TGTGCCTGGACGGGGACAAGAGGAAACACCATATATTTT. The encoded protein is CAWTGTRGNTIYF. J is TRBJ1-3 and V is TRBV30, with D possibly being TRBD1 (6 bases). V gave up 4 bases and J gave up 4 bases, with 11 bases separating them. CDR1 is GTSNPN and CDR2 is SVGIG in the germline V gene (reference sequence). The CDR3 sequence is 13 residues long.